These 2 T cell receptor beta chains were all obtained from the same sample, sequenced in a study of T cells in Graves' hyperthyroidism and ophthalmopathy. Researchers took RNA transcripts and amplified the TCR beta CDR3 regions from them. The HTBI primer set drove a first-round RT-PCR of the TCR CDR3. A single record per CDR3 protein comes from TCRdb applying MiXCR to the multiplex PCR reads. The sample has 300,000 to 450,000 distinct CDR3 sequences; 15% are singletons. Sequencing used blood. The source of these receptors is a woman aged 25 to 39 with Graves' hyperthyroidism.

In its sample, this clonotype was seen a few times. The junction differs from germline at one of its ends, possibly a read error. The genes are TRBV15 and TRBJ2-2; a possible D gene is TRBD2 (5 bases). The CDR3 has 15 amino acids. Germline V gene data show CDR1 as LNHNV and CDR2 as YYDKDF (reference sequence). Here the CDR3 reads CATSTRLANTGELLF. In DNA, the CDR3 is TGTGCCACCAGCACTCGGCTAGCCAACACCGGGGAGCTGCTTTTT.

This clonotype was seen ten or more times. The gene calls are TRBV2 and TRBJ2-3; 12 bases align to TRBD2. The CDR3 sequence is 17 residues long. The V segment lost 0 bases and the J segment 4 bases; nucleotides outside the gene matches: 5. The V gene's germline CDR1 is SNHLY and CDR2 FYNNEI. In DNA form, the CDR3 reads TGTGCCAGCAGTGAAGCGCACACTAGCGGGAGGTCAGATACGCAGTATTTT. Translation gives CASSEAHTSGRSDTQYF.